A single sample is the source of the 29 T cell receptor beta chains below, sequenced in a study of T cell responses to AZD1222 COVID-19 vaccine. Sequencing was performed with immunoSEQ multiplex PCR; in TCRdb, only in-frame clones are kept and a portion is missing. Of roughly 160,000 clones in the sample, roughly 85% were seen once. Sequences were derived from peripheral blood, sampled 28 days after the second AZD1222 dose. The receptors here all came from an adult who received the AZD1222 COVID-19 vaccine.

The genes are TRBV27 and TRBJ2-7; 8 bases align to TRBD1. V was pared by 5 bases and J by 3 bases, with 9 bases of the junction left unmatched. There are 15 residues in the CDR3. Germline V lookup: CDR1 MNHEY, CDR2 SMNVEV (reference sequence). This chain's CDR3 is CASSLAGGFDYEQYF. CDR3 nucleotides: TGTGCCAGCAGTCTCGCAGGGGGCTTTGACTACGAGCAGTACTTC.

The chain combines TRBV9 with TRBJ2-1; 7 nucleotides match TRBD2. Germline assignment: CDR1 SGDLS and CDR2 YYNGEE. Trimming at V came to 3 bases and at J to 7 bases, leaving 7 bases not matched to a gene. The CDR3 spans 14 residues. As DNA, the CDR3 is TGTGCCAGCAGCGGCCCGGGAGGCGGGAATGAGCAGTTCTTC. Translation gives CASSGPGGGNEQFF.

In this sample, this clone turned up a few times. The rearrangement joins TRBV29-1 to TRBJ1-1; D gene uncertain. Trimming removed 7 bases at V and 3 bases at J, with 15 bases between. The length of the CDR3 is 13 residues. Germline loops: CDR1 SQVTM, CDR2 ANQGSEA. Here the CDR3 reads CSAERQADTEAFF. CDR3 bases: TGCAGCGCCGAACGCCAGGCGGACACTGAAGCTTTCTTT.

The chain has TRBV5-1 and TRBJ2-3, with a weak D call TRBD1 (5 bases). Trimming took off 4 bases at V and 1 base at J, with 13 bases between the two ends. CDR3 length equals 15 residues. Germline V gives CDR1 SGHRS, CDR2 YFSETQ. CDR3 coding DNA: TGCGCCAGCAGCCAGACCCTAGGGGGCACAGATACGCAGTATTTT. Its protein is CASSQTLGGTDTQYF. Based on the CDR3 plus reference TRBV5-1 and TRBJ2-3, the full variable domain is KAGVTQTPRYLIKTRGQQVTLSCSPISGHRSVSWYQQTPGQGLQFLFEYFSETQRNKGNFPGRFSGRQFSNSRSEMNVSTLELGDSALYLCASSQTLGGTDTQYFGPGTRLTVL.

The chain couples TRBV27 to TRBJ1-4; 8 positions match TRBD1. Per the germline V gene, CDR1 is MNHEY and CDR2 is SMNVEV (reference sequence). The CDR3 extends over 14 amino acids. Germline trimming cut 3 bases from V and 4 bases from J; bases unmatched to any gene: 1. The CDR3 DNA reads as TGTGCCAGCAGTTTCAGGGGGCATAATGAAAAACTGTTTTTT. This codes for CASSFRGHNEKLFF. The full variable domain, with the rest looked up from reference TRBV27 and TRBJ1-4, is EAQVTQNPRYLITVTGKKLTVTCSQNMNHEYMSWYRQDPGLGLRQIYYSMNVEVTDKGDVPEGYKVSRKEKRNFPLILESPSPNQTSLYFCASSFRGHNEKLFFGSGTQLSVL.

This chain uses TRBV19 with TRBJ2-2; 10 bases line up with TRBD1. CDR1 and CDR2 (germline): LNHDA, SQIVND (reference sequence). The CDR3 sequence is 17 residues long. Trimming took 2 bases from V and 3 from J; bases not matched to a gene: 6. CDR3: CASSIPRQGADTGELFF. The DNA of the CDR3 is TGTGCCAGTAGTATACCCCGACAGGGGGCGGACACCGGGGAGCTGTTTTTT.

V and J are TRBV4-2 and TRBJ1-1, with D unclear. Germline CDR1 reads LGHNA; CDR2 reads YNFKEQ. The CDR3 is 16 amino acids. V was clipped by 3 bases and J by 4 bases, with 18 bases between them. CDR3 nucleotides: TGTGCCAGCAGCCAGGTAGGGAAGGAGGGTGGCACTGAAGCTTTCTTT. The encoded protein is CASSQVGKEGGTEAFF.

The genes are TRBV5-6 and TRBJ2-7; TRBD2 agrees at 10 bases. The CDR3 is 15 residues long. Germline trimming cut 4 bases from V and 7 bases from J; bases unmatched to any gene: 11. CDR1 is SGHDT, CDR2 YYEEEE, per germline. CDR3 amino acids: CASSPWASGSREQYF. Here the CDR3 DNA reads TGTGCCAGCAGCCCCTGGGCTAGCGGGAGCCGAGAGCAGTACTTC.

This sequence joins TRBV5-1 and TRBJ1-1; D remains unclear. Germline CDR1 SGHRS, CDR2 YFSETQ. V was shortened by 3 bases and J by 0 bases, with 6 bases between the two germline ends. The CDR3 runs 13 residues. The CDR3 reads CASSSAMNTEAFF. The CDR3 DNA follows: TGCGCCAGCAGCTCCGCCATGAACACTGAAGCTTTCTTT.

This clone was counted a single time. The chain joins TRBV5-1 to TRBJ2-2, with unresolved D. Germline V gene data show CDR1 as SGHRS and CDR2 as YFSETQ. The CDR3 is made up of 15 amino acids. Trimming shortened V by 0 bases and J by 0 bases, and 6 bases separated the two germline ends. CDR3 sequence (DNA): TGCGCCAGCAGCTTGGCCCAGGCGAACACCGGGGAGCTGTTTTTT. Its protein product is CASSLAQANTGELFF.

DNA for the CDR3: TGTGCCAGCAGCCAGGGACAGACGGCCGGGGAGCTGTTTTTT. Protein: CASSQGQTAGELFF. The rearrangement links TRBV7-9 to TRBJ2-2; 7 bases align to TRBD1. The CDR3 is 14 residues long. The germline gives CDR1 SEHNR, CDR2 FQNEAQ (reference sequence). V was pared by 5 bases and J by 6 bases, with 6 bases of the junction left unmatched.

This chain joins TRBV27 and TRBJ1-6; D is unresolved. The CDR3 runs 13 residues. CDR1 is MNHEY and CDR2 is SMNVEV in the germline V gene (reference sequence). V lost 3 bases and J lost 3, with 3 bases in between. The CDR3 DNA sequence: TGTGCCAGCAGTTTTAACTATAATTCACCCCTCCACTTT. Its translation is CASSFNYNSPLHF.

CDR3 residues: CASSLRGGGSYNEQFF. DNA for the CDR3: TGTGCCAGCAGCTTGCGGGGGGGCGGATCCTACAATGAGCAGTTCTTC. This sequence joins TRBV7-6 and TRBJ2-1; 9 bases map to TRBD2. The length of the CDR3 is 16 residues. CDR1 and CDR2 (germline): SGHVS, FNYEAQ. V gave up 3 bases and J gave up 1 base; unmatched junction bases: 4.

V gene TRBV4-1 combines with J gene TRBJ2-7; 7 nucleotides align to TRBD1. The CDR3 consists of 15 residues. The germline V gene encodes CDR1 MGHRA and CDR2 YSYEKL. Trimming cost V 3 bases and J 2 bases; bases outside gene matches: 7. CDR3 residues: CASSQSGGRTYEQYF. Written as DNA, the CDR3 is TGCGCCAGCAGCCAGTCAGGGGGTCGAACCTACGAGCAGTACTTC.

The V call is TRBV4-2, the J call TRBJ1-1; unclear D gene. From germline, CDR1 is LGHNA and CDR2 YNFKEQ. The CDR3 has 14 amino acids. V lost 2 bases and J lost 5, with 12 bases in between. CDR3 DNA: TGTGCCAGCAGCCAATGGCATGATCAAACTGAAGCTTTCTTT. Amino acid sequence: CASSQWHDQTEAFF.

CDR3 coding DNA: TGCGCCAGCAGCTTGCTAGCGTCAGGCTACGAGCAGTACTTC. It codes for CASSLLASGYEQYF. The rearrangement joins TRBV5-1 to TRBJ2-7, with D perhaps TRBD2 (6 bases). In germline, CDR1 is SGHRS, CDR2 YFSETQ. V lost 1 base and J 3 bases, leaving 11 bases between the germline ends. This CDR3 has 14 amino acids.

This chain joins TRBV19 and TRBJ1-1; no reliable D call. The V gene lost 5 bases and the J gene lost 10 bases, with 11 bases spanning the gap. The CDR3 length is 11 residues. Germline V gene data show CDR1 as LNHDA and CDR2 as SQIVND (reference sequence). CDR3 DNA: TGTGCCAGTAGTTTGCGGGGTGGAGCTTTCTTT. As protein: CASSLRGGAFF.

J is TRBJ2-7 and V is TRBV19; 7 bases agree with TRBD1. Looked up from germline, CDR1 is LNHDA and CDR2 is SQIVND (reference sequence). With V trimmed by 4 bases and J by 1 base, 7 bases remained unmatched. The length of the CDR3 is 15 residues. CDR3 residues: CASSTGTELSYEQYF. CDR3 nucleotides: TGTGCCAGTAGTACGGGGACAGAACTTTCCTACGAGCAGTACTTC.

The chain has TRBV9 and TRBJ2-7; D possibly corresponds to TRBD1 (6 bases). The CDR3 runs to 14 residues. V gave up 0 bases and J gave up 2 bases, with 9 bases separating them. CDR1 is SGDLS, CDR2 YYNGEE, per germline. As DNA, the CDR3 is TGTGCCAGCAGCGTAGGCGCAGGGGCCTACGAGCAGTACTTC. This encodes CASSVGAGAYEQYF.

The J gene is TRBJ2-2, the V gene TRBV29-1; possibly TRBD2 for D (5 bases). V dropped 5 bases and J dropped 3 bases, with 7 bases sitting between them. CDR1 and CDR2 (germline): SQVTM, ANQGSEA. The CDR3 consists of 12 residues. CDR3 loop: CSVTGDTGELFF. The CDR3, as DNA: TGCAGCGTTACCGGGGACACCGGGGAGCTGTTTTTT.

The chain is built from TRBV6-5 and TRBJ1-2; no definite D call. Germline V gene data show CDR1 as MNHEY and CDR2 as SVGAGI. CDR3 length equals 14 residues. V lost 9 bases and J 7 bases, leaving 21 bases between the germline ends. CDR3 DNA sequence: TGTGCCAGTTCTCGGACCGCTCTTCGCGTTGGCTACACCTTC. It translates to CASSRTALRVGYTF.

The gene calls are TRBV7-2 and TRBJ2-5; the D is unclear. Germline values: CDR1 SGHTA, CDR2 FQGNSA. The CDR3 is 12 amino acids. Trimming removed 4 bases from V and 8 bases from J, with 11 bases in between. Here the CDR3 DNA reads TGTGCCAGCAGCTCCCGGTGGGGAACCCAGTACTTC. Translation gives CASSSRWGTQYF.

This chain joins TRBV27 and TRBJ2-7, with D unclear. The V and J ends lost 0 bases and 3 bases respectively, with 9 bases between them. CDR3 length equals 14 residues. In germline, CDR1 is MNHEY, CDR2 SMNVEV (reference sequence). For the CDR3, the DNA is TGTGCCAGCAGTTTATCCGGGTTCAGCTACGAGCAGTACTTC. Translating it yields CASSLSGFSYEQYF.

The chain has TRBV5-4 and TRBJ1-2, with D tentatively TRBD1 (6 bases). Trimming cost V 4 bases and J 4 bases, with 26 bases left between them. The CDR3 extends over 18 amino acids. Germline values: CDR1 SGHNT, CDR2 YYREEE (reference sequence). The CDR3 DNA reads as TGTGCCAGCAGCCCAGGAGCCACAGGGACTCCCGCGGGCTATGGCTACACCTTC. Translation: CASSPGATGTPAGYGYTF. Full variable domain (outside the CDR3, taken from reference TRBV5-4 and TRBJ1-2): ETGVTQSPTHLIKTRGQQVTLRCSSQSGHNTVSWYQQALGQGPQFIFQYYREEENGRGNFPPRFSGLQFPNYSSELNVNALELDDSALYLCASSPGATGTPAGYGYTFGSGTRLTVV.

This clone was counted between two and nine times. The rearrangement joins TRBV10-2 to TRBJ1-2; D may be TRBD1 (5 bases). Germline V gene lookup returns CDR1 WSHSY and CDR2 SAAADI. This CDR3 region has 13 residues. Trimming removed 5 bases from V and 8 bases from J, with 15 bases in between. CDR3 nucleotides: TGCGCCAGCAGTCCGGACGGGGGAAGAGGCTACACCTTC. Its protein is CASSPDGGRGYTF.

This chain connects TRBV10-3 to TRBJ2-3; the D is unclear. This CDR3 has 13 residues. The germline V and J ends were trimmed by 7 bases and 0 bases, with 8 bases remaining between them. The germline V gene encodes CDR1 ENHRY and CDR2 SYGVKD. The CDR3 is CAIKGISTDTQYF. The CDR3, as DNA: TGTGCCATCAAGGGAATTAGCACAGATACGCAGTATTTT.

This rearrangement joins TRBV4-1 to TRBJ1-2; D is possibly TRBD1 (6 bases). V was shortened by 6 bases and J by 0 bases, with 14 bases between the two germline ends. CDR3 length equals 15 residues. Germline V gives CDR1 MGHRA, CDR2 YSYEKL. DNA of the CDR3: TGCGCCAGCAGTAGCAAGCAGGGGACTAACTATGGCTACACCTTC. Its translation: CASSSKQGTNYGYTF.

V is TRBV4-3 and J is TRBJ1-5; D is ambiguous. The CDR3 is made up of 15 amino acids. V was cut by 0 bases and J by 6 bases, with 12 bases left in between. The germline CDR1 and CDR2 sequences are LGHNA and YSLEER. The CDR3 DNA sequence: TGCGCCAGCAGCCAAGAAGGGCCGACGGGTCAGCCCCAGCATTTT. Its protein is CASSQEGPTGQPQHF.

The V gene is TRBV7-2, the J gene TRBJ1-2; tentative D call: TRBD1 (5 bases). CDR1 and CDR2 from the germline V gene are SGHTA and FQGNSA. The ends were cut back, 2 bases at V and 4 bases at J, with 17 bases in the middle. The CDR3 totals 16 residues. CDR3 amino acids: CASSLSRTRVSYGYTF. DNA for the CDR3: TGTGCCAGCAGCTTAAGTAGGACACGGGTGTCCTATGGCTACACCTTC.